The rows below give T cell receptor beta chains drawn from one sample of a study of T cell repertoires in cytomegalovirus infection. TCRdb passed the reads through MiXCR, listing each CDR3 protein once. The sample has about 300,000 distinct CDR3 sequences, roughly a tenth seen once; the top ten hold approximately 2.3%. Sequences were obtained from PBMCs. These receptor sequences come from a human donor in good health (CMV status not recorded). Some clones in this sample may be carry-over from other donors' samples. Each CDR3 is given with its conserved first and last residue.

V gene: TRBV29-1
J gene: TRBJ2-1
CDR3 protein: CSVSSLRGDNEQFF

V gene: TRBV28
J gene: TRBJ1-5
CDR3 protein: CATQSRGNQPQHF

V gene: TRBV20-1
J gene: TRBJ2-4
CDR3 protein: CSARDLTLAKNIQYF

V gene: TRBV28
J gene: TRBJ2-3
CDR3 protein: CASSIWGADTQYF

V gene: TRBV7-6
J gene: TRBJ2-3
CDR3 protein: CASSPWLDTQYF

V gene: TRBV7-3
J gene: TRBJ1-2
CDR3 protein: CASSFPGAGEGYTF

V gene: TRBV5-4
J gene: TRBJ2-3
CDR3 protein: CASSPNVRDTQYF

V gene: TRBV10-1
J gene: TRBJ2-2
CDR3 protein: CASSAGQVGELFF

V gene: TRBV12-3/TRBV12-4
J gene: TRBJ1-4
CDR3 protein: CASSSSATGMEGKLFF

V gene: TRBV7-6
J gene: TRBJ2-1
CDR3 protein: CASSSKSSYNEQFF

V gene: TRBV28
J gene: TRBJ2-3
CDR3 protein: CASSLGSQGPDTQYF

V gene: TRBV29-1
J gene: TRBJ2-5
CDR3 protein: CSVGLVLQETQYF

V gene: TRBV7-8
J gene: TRBJ1-1
CDR3 protein: CASSLAGSRNTEAFF

V gene: TRBV14
J gene: TRBJ2-2
CDR3 protein: CASSPLSGTPAGELFF

V gene: TRBV6-5
J gene: TRBJ1-4
CDR3 protein: CASSYSEHNEKLFF

V gene: TRBV3-1
J gene: TRBJ2-2
CDR3 protein: CASSQVTTGGRTGELFF

V gene: TRBV7-2
J gene: TRBJ2-1
CDR3 protein: CASSVRGQPPAKFF

V gene: TRBV20-1
J gene: TRBJ1-5
CDR3 protein: CSARVGGGESNQPQHF

V gene: TRBV20-1
J gene: TRBJ1-1
CDR3 protein: CSATSKRRGPFQNF

V gene: TRBV7-2
J gene: TRBJ2-3
CDR3 protein: CASSLAEWDTQYF

V gene: TRBV6-1
J gene: TRBJ2-1
CDR3 protein: CASTRSGGARYYNEQFF

V gene: TRBV7-2
J gene: TRBJ2-5
CDR3 protein: CASQGLAGGRGQETQYF

V gene: TRBV2
J gene: TRBJ1-1
CDR3 protein: CASSGNPATEAFF

V gene: TRBV19
J gene: TRBJ1-2
CDR3 protein: CASSTARRANYGYTF

V gene: TRBV18
J gene: TRBJ2-3
CDR3 protein: CASSTRLDTQYF

V gene: TRBV6-6
J gene: TRBJ2-5
CDR3 protein: CASSYLETQHF

V gene: TRBV20-1
J gene: TRBJ1-2
CDR3 protein: CSARVGGRGYGYTF

V gene: TRBV14
J gene: TRBJ2-3
CDR3 protein: CASSPWPGGTDTQYF

V gene: TRBV20-1
J gene: TRBJ1-2
CDR3 protein: CSASSDNSQSYGYTF

V gene: TRBV7-2
J gene: TRBJ1-3
CDR3 protein: CASTLPRGQSFSGNTIYF

V gene: TRBV5-1
J gene: TRBJ1-2
CDR3 protein: CASSPLMTGGYGYTF

V gene: TRBV29-1
J gene: TRBJ2-1
CDR3 protein: CSVGRGQGAKNEQFF

V gene: TRBV7-2
J gene: TRBJ1-4
CDR3 protein: CASSFRTGTNEKLFF

V gene: TRBV7-9
J gene: TRBJ1-6
CDR3 protein: CASSFGPSSPLHF

V gene: TRBV28
J gene: TRBJ1-2
CDR3 protein: CASMSGGVLGYGYTF

V gene: TRBV7-2
J gene: TRBJ1-4
CDR3 protein: CASSSHSGQSSNEKLFF

V gene: TRBV7-2
J gene: TRBJ2-4
CDR3 protein: CASSQGAKNIQYF

V gene: TRBV20-1
J gene: TRBJ2-1
CDR3 protein: CSAPRTSGANEQFF

V gene: TRBV7-9
J gene: TRBJ2-5
CDR3 protein: CASSRHLQETQYF

V gene: TRBV7-8
J gene: TRBJ2-4
CDR3 protein: CASSLGQNIQYF

V gene: TRBV28
J gene: TRBJ1-5
CDR3 protein: CASGSQGFYSNQPQHF

V gene: TRBV28
J gene: TRBJ1-6
CDR3 protein: CASKGVGYNSPLHF

V gene: TRBV20-1
J gene: TRBJ1-1
CDR3 protein: CSASRSLNTEAFF